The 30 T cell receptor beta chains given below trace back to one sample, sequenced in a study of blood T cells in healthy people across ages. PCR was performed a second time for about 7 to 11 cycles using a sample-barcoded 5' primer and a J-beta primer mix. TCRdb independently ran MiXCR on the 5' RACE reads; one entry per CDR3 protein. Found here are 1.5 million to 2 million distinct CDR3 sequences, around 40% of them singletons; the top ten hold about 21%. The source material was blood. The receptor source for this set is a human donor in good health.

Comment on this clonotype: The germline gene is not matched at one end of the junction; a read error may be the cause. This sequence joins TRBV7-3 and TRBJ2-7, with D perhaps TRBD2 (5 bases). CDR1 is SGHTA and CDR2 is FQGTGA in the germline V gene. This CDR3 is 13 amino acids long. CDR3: CASSPGSSYKQYF. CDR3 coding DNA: TGTGCCAGCAGCCCGGGGAGCTCCTACAAGCAGTACTTC.

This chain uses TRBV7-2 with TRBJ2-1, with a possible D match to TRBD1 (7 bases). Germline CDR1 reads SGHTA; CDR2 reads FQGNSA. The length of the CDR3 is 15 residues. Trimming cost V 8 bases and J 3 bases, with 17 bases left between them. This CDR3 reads CASDRGAGGYNEQFF. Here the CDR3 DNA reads TGTGCCAGCGATAGGGGGGCAGGGGGCTACAATGAGCAGTTCTTC.

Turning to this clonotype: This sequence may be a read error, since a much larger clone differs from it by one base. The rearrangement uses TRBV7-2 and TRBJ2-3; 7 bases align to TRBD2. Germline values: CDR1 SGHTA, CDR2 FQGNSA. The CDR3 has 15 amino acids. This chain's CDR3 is CASSLSGGRTDTRYF. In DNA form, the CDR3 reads TGTGCCAGCAGCTTATCGGGGGGTCGCACAGATACGCGGTATTTT.

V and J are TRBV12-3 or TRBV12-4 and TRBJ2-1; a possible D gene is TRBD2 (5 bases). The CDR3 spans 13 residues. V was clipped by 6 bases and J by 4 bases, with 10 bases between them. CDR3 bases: TGTGCCAGCAGGCAAGCGGAGTACAATGAGCAGTTCTTC. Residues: CASRQAEYNEQFF.

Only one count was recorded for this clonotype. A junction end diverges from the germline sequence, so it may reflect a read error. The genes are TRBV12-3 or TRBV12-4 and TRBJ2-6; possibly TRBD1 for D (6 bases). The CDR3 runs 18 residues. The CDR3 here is CASSSPLVGAAGANVRTF. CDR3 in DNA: TGTGCCAGCAGTTCCCCCCTAGTGGGGGCGGCTGGGGCCAACGTCCGGACTTTC.

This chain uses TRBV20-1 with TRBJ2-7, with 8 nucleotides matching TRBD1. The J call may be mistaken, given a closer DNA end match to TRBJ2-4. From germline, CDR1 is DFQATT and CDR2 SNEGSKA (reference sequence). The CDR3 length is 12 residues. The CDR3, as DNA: TGCAGTATCCGGCAGGGGGCTAACATTCAGTACTTC. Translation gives CSIRQGANIQYF.

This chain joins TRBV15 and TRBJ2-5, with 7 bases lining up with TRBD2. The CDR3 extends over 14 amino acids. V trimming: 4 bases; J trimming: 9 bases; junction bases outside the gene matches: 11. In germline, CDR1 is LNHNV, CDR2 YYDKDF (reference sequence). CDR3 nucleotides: TGTGCCACCAGCACTCCGCGGGAGCGCAGGCCCCAGTACTTC. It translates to CATSTPRERRPQYF.

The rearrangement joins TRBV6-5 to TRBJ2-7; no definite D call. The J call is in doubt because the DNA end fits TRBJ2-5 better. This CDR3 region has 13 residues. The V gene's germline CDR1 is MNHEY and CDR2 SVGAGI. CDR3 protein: CASSVRPPETQYF. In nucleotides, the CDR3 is TGTGCCAGCAGTGTGAGGCCTCCAGAGACCCAGTACTTC.

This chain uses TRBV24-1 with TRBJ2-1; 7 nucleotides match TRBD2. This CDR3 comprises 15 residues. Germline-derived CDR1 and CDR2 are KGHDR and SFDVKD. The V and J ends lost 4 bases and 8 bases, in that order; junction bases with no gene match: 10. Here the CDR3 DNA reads TGTGCCACCAGTGACCCCCGGGAGGACAACGATGAGCAGTTCTTC. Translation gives CATSDPREDNDEQFF.

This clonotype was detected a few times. For the CDR3, the DNA is TGCGCCAGCAGCCAAGATAGGGGAGCAGGGCGTGAAAAACTGTTTTTT. It encodes CASSQDRGAGREKLFF. J is TRBJ1-4 and V is TRBV4-3; TRBD1 is a possible D gene (5 bases). The germline gives CDR1 LGHNA, CDR2 YSLEER. The V gene lost 0 bases and the J gene lost 7 bases, with 15 bases spanning the gap. The CDR3 is 16 residues long.

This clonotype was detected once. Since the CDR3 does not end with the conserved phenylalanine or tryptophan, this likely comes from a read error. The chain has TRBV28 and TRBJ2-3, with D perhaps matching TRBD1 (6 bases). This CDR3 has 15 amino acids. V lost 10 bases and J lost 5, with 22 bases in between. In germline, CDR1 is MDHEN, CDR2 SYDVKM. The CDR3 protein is CATSFTQGLRDTQYL. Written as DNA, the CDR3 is TGTGCCACCTCTTTCACCCAGGGGTTAAGAGATACGCAGTATTTG.

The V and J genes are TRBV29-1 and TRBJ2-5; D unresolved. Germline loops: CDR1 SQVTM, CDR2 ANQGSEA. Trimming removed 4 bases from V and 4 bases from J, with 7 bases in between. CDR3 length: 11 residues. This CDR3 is CSVASGETQYF. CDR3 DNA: TGCAGCGTTGCGTCCGGAGAGACCCAGTACTTC.

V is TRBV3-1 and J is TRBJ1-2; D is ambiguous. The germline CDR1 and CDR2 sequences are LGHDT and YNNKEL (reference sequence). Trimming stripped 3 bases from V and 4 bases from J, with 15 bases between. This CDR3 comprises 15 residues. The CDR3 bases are TGTGCCAGCAGCCAGGACGAGTTGGGAGGCTATGGCTACACCTTC. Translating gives CASSQDELGGYGYTF.

Here the CDR3 DNA reads TGTGCCAGCAGCGTAGATGGCTGGGAGCTGTTTTTT. The encoded protein is CASSVDGWELFF. The J gene is TRBJ2-2, the V gene TRBV9; unclear D gene. V was trimmed by 0 bases and J by 9 bases, leaving 6 bases between them. The CDR3 runs 12 residues. CDR1 SGDLS and CDR2 YYNGEE come from the germline V gene.

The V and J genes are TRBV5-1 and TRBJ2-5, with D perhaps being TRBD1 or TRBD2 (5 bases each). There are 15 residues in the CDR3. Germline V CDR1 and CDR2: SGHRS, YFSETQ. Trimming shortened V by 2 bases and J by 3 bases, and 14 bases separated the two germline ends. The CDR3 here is CASSFQFGTEETQYF. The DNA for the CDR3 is TGCGCCAGCAGCTTCCAATTCGGGACCGAAGAGACCCAGTACTTC. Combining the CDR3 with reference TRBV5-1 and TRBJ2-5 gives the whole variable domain KAGVTQTPRYLIKTRGQQVTLSCSPISGHRSVSWYQQTPGQGLQFLFEYFSETQRNKGNFPGRFSGRQFSNSRSEMNVSTLELGDSALYLCASSFQFGTEETQYFGPGTRLLVL.

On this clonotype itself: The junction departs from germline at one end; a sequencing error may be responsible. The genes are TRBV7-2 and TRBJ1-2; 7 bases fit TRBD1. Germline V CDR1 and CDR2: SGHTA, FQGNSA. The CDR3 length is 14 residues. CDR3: CVSTFPGQAYGYTF. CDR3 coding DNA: TGTGTCAGCACCTTCCCAGGACAGGCCTATGGCTACACCTTC. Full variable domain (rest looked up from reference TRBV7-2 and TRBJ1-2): GAGVSQSPSNKVTEKGKDVELRCDPISGHTALYWYRQSLGQGLEFLIYFQGNSAPDKSGLPSDRFSAERTGGSVSTLTIQRTQQEDSAVYLCVSTFPGQAYGYTFGSGTRLTVV.

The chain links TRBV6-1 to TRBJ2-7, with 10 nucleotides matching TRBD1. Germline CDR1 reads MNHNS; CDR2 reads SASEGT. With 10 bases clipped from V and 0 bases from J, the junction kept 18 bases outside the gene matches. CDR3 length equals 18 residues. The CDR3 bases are TGTGCCACCCAAATCCGGGACAGGGGCTTTACACTCTCCTACGAGCAGTACTTC. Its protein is CATQIRDRGFTLSYEQYF.

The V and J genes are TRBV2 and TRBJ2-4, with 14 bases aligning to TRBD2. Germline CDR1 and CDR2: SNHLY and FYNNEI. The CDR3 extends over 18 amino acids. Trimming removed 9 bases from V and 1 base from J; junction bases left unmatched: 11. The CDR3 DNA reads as TGTGCCAGTAGGCTGACTAGCGGGGGGGCTAAGGCCAAAAACATTCAGTACTTC. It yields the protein CASRLTSGGAKAKNIQYF.

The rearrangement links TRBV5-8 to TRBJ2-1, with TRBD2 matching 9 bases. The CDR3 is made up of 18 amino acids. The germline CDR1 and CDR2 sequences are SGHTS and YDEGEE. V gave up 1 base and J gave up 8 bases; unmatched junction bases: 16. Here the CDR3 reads CASSLMASGGTARDEQFF. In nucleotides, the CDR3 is TGTGCCAGCAGCTTGATGGCAAGCGGGGGGACGGCTCGTGATGAGCAGTTCTTC.

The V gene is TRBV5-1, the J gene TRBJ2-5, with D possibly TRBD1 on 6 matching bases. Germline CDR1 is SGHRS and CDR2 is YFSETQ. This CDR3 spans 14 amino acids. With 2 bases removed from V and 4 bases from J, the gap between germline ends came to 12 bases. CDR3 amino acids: CASSFQSRGETQYF. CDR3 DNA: TGCGCCAGCAGCTTCCAGTCCAGGGGAGAGACCCAGTACTTC.

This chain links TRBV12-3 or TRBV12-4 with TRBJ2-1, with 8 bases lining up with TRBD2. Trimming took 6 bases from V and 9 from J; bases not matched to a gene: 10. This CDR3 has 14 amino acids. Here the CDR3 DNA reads TGTGCCAGCAGCCAAGGACTAGCCTCGGGTGAGCAGTTCTTC. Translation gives CASSQGLASGEQFF.

The CDR3 DNA follows: TGCAGTGCTAGGACTAGGACCAGGGACTACGAGCAGTACTTC. Its translation is CSARTRTRDYEQYF. V and J are TRBV20-1 and TRBJ2-7; D might be TRBD2 (6 bases). This CDR3 contains 14 residues. Germline-derived CDR1 and CDR2 are DFQATT and SNEGSKA (reference sequence). Between the trimmed V and J ends, which lost 3 bases and 3 bases, there was a span of 15 bases.

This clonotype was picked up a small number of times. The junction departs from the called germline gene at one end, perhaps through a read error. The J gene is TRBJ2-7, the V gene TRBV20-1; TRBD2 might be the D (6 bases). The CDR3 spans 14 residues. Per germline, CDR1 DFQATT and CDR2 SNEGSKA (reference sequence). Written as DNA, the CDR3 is TGCAGTGCTAGAACATCGACGCGGGGCTACGGGCAGTACTTC. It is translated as CSARTSTRGYGQYF.

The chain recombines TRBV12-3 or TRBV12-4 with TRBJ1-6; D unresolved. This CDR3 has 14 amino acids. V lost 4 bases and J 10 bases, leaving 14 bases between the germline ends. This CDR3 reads CASSSLQEGSPLHF. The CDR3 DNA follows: TGTGCCAGCAGTTCTTTGCAGGAAGGCTCACCCCTCCACTTT.

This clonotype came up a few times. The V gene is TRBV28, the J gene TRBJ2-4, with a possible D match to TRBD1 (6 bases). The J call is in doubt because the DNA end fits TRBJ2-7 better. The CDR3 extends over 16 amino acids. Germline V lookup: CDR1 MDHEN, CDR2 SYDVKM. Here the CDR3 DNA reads TGTGCCAGCAGTTCCCCCCGACAGGCGGCCACCTACGAGCAGTACTTC. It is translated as CASSSPRQAATYEQYF.

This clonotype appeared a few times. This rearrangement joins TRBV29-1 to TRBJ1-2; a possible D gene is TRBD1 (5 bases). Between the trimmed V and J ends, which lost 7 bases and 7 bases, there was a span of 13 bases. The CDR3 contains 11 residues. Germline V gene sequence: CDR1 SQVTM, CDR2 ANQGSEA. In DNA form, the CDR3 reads TGCAGCGGGATAGGGGTTTTTGGCTACACCTTC. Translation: CSGIGVFGYTF.

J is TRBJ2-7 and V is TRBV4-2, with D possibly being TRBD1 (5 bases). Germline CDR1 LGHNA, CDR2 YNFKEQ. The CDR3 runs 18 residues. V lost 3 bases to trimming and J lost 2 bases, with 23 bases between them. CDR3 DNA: TGTGCCAGCAGCCATCCACCACAGGTAGGGCCCGCTCCCTACGAGCAGTACTTC. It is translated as CASSHPPQVGPAPYEQYF.

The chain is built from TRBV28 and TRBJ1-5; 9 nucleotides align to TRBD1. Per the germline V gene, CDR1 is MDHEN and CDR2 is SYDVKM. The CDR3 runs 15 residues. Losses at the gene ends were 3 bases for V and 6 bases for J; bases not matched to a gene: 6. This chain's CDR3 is CASSFWDRVGQPQHF. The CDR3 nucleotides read TGTGCCAGCAGTTTTTGGGACAGGGTCGGTCAGCCCCAGCATTTT.

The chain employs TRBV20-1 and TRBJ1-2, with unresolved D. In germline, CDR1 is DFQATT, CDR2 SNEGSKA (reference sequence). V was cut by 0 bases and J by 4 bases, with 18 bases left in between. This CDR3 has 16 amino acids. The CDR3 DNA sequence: TGCAGTGCTAGAGACCCGAGGGTCAGCATTACCTATGGCTACACCTTC. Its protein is CSARDPRVSITYGYTF.

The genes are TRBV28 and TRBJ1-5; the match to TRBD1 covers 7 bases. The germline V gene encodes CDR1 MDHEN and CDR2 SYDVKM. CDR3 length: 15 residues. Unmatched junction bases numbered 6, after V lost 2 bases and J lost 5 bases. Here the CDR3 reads CASSLRQGVYQPQHF. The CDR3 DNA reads TGTGCCAGCAGTTTAAGGCAGGGGGTATATCAGCCCCAGCATTTT.